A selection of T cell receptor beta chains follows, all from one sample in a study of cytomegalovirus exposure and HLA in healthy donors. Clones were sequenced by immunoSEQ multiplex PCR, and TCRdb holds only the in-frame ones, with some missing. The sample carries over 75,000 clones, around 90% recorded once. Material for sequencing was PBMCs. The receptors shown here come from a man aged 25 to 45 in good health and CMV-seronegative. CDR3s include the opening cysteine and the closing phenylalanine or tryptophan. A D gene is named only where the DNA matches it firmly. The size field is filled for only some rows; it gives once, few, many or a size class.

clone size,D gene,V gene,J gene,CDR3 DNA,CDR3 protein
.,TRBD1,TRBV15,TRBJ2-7,TGTGCCACCAGCGAGACAGGGATGACATCGTACGAGCAGTACTTC,CATSETGMTSYEQYF
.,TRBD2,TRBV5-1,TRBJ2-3,TGCGCCAGCAGCCAAGACCTTTCGTCAGCGGGAGTAGGCACAGATACGCAGTATTTT,CASSQDLSSAGVGTDTQYF
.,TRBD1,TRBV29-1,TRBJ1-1,TGCAGCGTCGGACAGGGGATGGCTTTCTTT,CSVGQGMAFF
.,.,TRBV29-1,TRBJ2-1,TGCAGCGTTTGGGATACTAGCTCCTACAATGAGCAGTTCTTC,CSVWDTSSYNEQFF
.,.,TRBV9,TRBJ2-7,TGTGCCAGCAGCGTAGCCCAGGGGGAGCAGTACTTC,CASSVAQGEQYF
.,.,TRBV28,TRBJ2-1,TGTGCCATCTCGACTGTGGGTGAGCAGTTCTTC,CAISTVGEQFF
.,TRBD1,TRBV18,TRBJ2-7,TGTGCCAGCTCACGGGACAGGGGCCACGAGCAGTACTTC,CASSRDRGHEQYF
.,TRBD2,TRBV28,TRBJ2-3,TGTGCCAGCAGTTTAGTTTCGCGGCTAGCGGGGGAGAGAGACACAGATACGCAGTATTTT,CASSLVSRLAGERDTDTQYF
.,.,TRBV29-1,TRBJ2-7,TGCAGCTACTCGGACCCATTCAGGGGAGGGTACGAGCAGTACTTC,CSYSDPFRGGYEQYF
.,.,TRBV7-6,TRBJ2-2,TGTGCCAGCAGCTGGGGCCGGCCCGGGACCGGGGAGCTGTTTTTT,CASSWGRPGTGELFF
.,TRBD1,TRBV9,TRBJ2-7,TGTGCCAGCAGCGTAGGGACAGGGGTTCGGGAGCAGTACTTC,CASSVGTGVREQYF
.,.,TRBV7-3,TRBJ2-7,TGTGCCAGCAGCTTATCGGCAGGCAACTCGTACGAGCAGTACTTC,CASSLSAGNSYEQYF
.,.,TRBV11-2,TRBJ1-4,TGTGCCAGCAGCCTCCAGGGATCCCCCGGAAAACTGTTTTTT,CASSLQGSPGKLFF
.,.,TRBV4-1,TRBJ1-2,TGCGCCAGCAGCCAAGAATATGGGGCCAACTATGGCTACACCTTC,CASSQEYGANYGYTF
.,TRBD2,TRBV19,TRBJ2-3,TGTGCCAGTAGACCCTCCCGACTAGCACCAGATACGCAGTATTTT,CASRPSRLAPDTQYF
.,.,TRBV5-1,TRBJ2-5,TGCGCCAGCAGCTTGGATCTAGTAAAGACCCAGTACTTC,CASSLDLVKTQYF
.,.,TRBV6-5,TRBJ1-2,TGTGCCAGCAGTCCAACCCGGGATAATGGCTACACCTTC,CASSPTRDNGYTF
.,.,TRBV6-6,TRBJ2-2,TGTGCCAGCAAACAGGACACCGGGGAGCTGTTTTTT,CASKQDTGELFF
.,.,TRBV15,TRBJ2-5,TGTGCCACCAGCAGAGGTTCAGGGTCGGAGACCCAGTACTTC,CATSRGSGSETQYF
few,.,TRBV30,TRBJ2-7,TGTGCCTGGAGTGTTATCAGCTACGAGCAGTACTTC,CAWSVISYEQYF
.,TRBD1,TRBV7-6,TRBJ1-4,TGTGCCAGCAGCGCCAGGGCGGGACAGCCGAATGAAAAACTGTTTTTT,CASSARAGQPNEKLFF
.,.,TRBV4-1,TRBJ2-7,TGCGCCAGCAGCCAAGGAGCCGAAACCTACGAGCAGTACTTC,CASSQGAETYEQYF